The 13 T cell receptor beta chains in this list originate from one sample, sequenced in a study of regulatory T cells in long-lasting Graves disease. The TCR beta library used iRepertoire HTBI primers with Arm-PCR amplification of CDR3. Via MiXCR, TCRdb re-called the multiplex PCR reads, giving one row per CDR3 protein. The sample holds approximately 350,000 distinct CDR3 sequences, roughly 10% seen once. Time point defined: newly diagnosed GD, antithyroid drugs for less than 3 months. The authors made the TCR library using RNA they extracted from PBMCs. Separately, the same data were catalogued under a study of T cells in Graves' hyperthyroidism and ophthalmopathy.

Sequencing used peripheral blood mononuclear cells (PBMCs), obtained at new diagnosis, from a patient treated with antithyroid drugs. The receptor source for this set is a woman between 18 and 30 years old with Graves disease.

The V call is TRBV7-9, the J call TRBJ1-6; TRBD1 might be the D (6 bases). The germline V gene encodes CDR1 SEHNR and CDR2 FQNEAQ (reference sequence). The CDR3 consists of 17 residues. V gave up 5 bases and J gave up 7 bases, with 21 bases separating them. The CDR3 DNA reads TGTGCCAGCAGCCCGGGGGGCTGGGGGAAGACGAATTCACCCCTCCACTTT. Residues: CASSPGGWGKTNSPLHF.

This clonotype was picked up a small number of times. The V call is TRBV7-6, the J call TRBJ2-2; 10 bases fit TRBD1. Germline CDR1 is SGHVS and CDR2 is FNYEAQ. The length of the CDR3 is 16 residues. The V gene end was trimmed by 4 bases and the J gene end by 8 bases; junction bases not matched to a gene: 10. The CDR3 sequence: CASSSVTGGASGELFF. DNA for the CDR3: TGTGCCAGCAGCTCGGTGACAGGGGGCGCTTCTGGGGAGCTGTTTTTT.

At least ten counts were recorded for this clonotype. The genes are TRBV2 and TRBJ2-1; D not certain. This CDR3 spans 15 amino acids. V was clipped by 1 base and J by 3 bases, with 10 bases between them. Germline V gives CDR1 SNHLY, CDR2 FYNNEI. The CDR3 bases are TGTGCCAGCAGTGAAGGTCTCTCTAGCTACAATGAGCAGTTCTTC. Translated, it gives CASSEGLSSYNEQFF. Variable domain in full (rest from reference TRBV2 and TRBJ2-1): EPEVTQTPSHQVTQMGQEVILRCVPISNHLYFYWYRQILGQKVEFLVSFYNNEISEKSEIFDDQFSVERPDGSNFTLKIRSTKLEDSAMYFCASSEGLSSYNEQFFGPGTRLTVL.

This clonotype has a count of ten or more. Here the CDR3 DNA reads TGTGCCAGCAGTTACTCGATGGGGGCCCCCAATGAGCAGTTCTTC. This encodes CASSYSMGAPNEQFF. The chain is built from TRBV6-2 or TRBV6-3 and TRBJ2-1; D perhaps matches TRBD1 (6 bases). Germline V CDR1 and CDR2: MNHEY, SVGEGT. CDR3 length: 15 residues. V was trimmed by 0 bases and J by 6 bases, leaving 12 bases between them.

This clonotype was found many times. This sequence joins TRBV6-1 and TRBJ1-4, with D hard to call. Trimming removed 11 bases at V and 1 base at J, with 11 bases between. In germline, CDR1 is MNHNS, CDR2 SASEGT. This CDR3 spans 13 amino acids. CDR3 loop: CAGQKGTNEKLFF. The CDR3 DNA follows: TGTGCCGGGCAGAAGGGAACTAATGAAAAACTGTTTTTT.

There are many counts of this clonotype. This chain joins TRBV29-1 and TRBJ2-1; the D gene is possibly TRBD2 (5 bases). Per the germline V gene, CDR1 is SQVTM and CDR2 is ANQGSEA. This CDR3 contains 9 residues. V was cut by 7 bases and J by 12 bases, with 10 bases left in between. This CDR3 reads CSGGLGQFF. CDR3 nucleotide sequence: TGCAGCGGTGGACTTGGGCAGTTCTTC.

This clonotype was seen a handful of times. Sequence at one end of the junction differs from germline and may be a read error. J is TRBJ1-2 and V is TRBV6-1; D unresolved. CDR3 length: 12 amino acids. Germline V gene data show CDR1 as MNHNS and CDR2 as SASEGT. CDR3 nucleotide sequence: TGTGCCAGCAGTCTGCTATTGAGCTCCCAATTTTTC. It encodes CASSLLLSSQFF.

A word on this clonotype: A much larger clone is a single base away; this may be a read error. The J gene is TRBJ2-1, the V gene TRBV11-2, with TRBD2 matching over 9 bases. The J call is in doubt because the DNA end fits TRBJ2-7 better. Per germline, CDR1 SGHAT and CDR2 FQNNGV. CDR3 length: 20 amino acids. As DNA, the CDR3 is TGTGCCAGCAGCTTAGATGGAGGACTAGCGAGCCTCAGGAGGTCGGGCGAGCAGTACTTC. As protein: CASSLDGGLASLRRSGEQYF.

This clonotype was counted at least ten times. V usage is TRBV6-2 or TRBV6-3 and J usage is TRBJ2-1; D might be TRBD2 (6 bases). V gave up 4 bases and J gave up 10 bases, with 17 bases separating them. The CDR3 is made up of 14 amino acids. Germline V gives CDR1 MNHEY, CDR2 SVGEGT. CDR3 loop: CASSSGLLQSEQFF. Here the CDR3 DNA reads TGTGCCAGCAGTTCGGGACTCCTCCAGTCGGAGCAGTTCTTC.

V is TRBV4-3 and J is TRBJ1-5; unclear D gene. The V and J ends lost 1 base and 7 bases respectively, with 11 bases between them. The CDR3 is 14 residues long. Looked up from germline, CDR1 is LGHNA and CDR2 is YSLEER. CDR3 in amino acids: CASSQGFAEQPQHF. The CDR3 coding sequence is TGCGCCAGCAGCCAAGGTTTCGCCGAACAGCCCCAGCATTTT.

This chain links TRBV20-1 with TRBJ1-5, with TRBD1 identical over 8 bases. CDR1 and CDR2 (germline): DFQATT, SNEGSKA (reference sequence). The CDR3 runs 15 residues. V dropped 5 bases and J dropped 3; count of bases not matched to a gene: 9. The CDR3 spells CSAWTGFGTNQPQHF. The CDR3 DNA sequence: TGCAGTGCTTGGACAGGGTTTGGAACCAATCAGCCCCAGCATTTT.

The genes are TRBV6-1 and TRBJ2-7, with a possible D match to TRBD2 (6 bases). The CDR3 has 13 residues. The ends were cut back, 11 bases at V and 0 bases at J, with 14 bases in the middle. Germline CDR1 MNHNS, CDR2 SASEGT. The CDR3 is CACGRDSSYEQYF. The CDR3 DNA sequence: TGTGCCTGCGGGCGGGATAGCTCCTACGAGCAGTACTTC.

V and J are TRBV5-4 and TRBJ2-1; D may be TRBD1 or TRBD2 (7 bases each). Trimming stripped 5 bases from V and 5 bases from J, with 17 bases between. This CDR3 has 15 amino acids. CDR1 is SGHNT, CDR2 YYREEE, per germline (reference sequence). CDR3 sequence (DNA): TGTGCCAGCAGGCTGGGGGGGACAGATCACAATGAGCAGTTCTTC. Translation gives CASRLGGTDHNEQFF.